This T cell receptor beta chain was retrieved from a study of shared clonotypes between healthy human individuals. This clone is a singleton in its sample. Clones were read by immunoSEQ multiplex PCR, and TCRdb kept only the in-frame ones, dropping some. This sample has about 2.1 million clones, with around 93% found just once. Naive CD8 cells lacked CD45RO, underwent positive selection for CCR7 and left out terminally differentiated effector memory CD45RA+ cells. The CDR3 length is 16 residues. Between the trimmed V and J ends, which lost 5 bases and 0 bases, there was a span of 14 bases. Germline V gene lookup returns CDR1 SGHVS and CDR2 FQNEAQ.

The clonotype comes from a man in his late teens or twenties in good health. Some clones in this sample may be carry-over from other donors' samples. Sample: naive CD8+ T cells from PBMCs. The chain is built from TRBV7-8 and TRBJ2-4; a possible D gene is TRBD1 (6 bases). The chain's CDR3 is CASSHRASLAKNIQYF. The CDR3 region has the DNA TGTGCCAGCAGCCACAGGGCCAGTTTAGCCAAAAACATTCAGTACTTC. Supplemented by reference TRBV7-8 and TRBJ2-4, the full variable domain reads GAGVSQSPRYKVAKRGQDVALRCDPISGHVSLFWYQQALGQGPEFLTYFQNEAQLDKSGLPSDRFFAERPEGSVSTLKIQRTQQEDSAVYLCASSHRASLAKNIQYFGAGTRLSVL.